Each of the 28 T cell receptor beta chains below was sequenced from the same sample in a study of post-analysis software for immune sequencing data. The study's findings and limits: Patients had higher frequencies than controls of about five TRBV segments, including TRBV5-6, TRBV5-1 and TRBV20-1.

Sequencing libraries made from TCR beta cDNA carried unique molecular identifiers. TCRdb reprocessed the PCR reads via MiXCR and lists one record per CDR3 protein. The sample lists 430,000 or so distinct CDR3 sequences, less than 40% occurring once. Their target antigens are unknown. Sample: blood. All receptors derive from a girl aged 2 to 10 with multiple sclerosis.

V usage is TRBV3-1 and J usage is TRBJ2-3; D might be TRBD1 (5 bases). Trimming stripped 3 bases from V and 4 bases from J, with 11 bases between. This CDR3 comprises 14 residues. Germline loops: CDR1 LGHDT, CDR2 YNNKEL (reference sequence). CDR3: CASSQGLGPDTQYF. For the CDR3, the DNA is TGTGCCAGCAGCCAGGGGCTAGGCCCAGATACGCAGTATTTT.

The rearrangement joins TRBV7-8 to TRBJ2-7; D not resolved. Germline CDR1 SGHVS, CDR2 FQNEAQ. CDR3 size: 14 residues. V was shortened by 5 bases and J by 1 base, with 12 bases between the two germline ends. The CDR3 sequence: CASSPHAVSYEQYF. The CDR3 region has the DNA TGTGCCAGCAGCCCGCACGCGGTGTCCTACGAGCAGTACTTC.

This clonotype was counted a few times. CDR3 residues: CASSYGRASMRGYTF. DNA of the CDR3: TGTGCCAGCAGTTACGGTCGGGCTTCGATGCGGGGCTACACCTTC. V usage is TRBV6-5 and J usage is TRBJ1-2; D remains unclear. The V end was cut by 2 bases, the J end by 8 bases, with 18 bases between. Germline V gives CDR1 MNHEY, CDR2 SVGAGI. This CDR3 contains 15 residues.

This clonotype was detected a few times. The chain carries TRBV15 and TRBJ1-1; D remains unclear. V was cut by 3 bases and J by 0 bases, with 11 bases left in between. The germline gives CDR1 LNHNV, CDR2 YYDKDF (reference sequence). The CDR3 is made up of 15 amino acids. The CDR3 sequence: CATSSQDYMNTEAFF. The DNA of the CDR3 is TGTGCCACCAGCAGTCAGGATTACATGAACACTGAAGCTTTCTTT.

CDR3 nucleotide sequence: TGTGCCATCAGTGGGAGACAGGGCTACGAGCAGTACTTC. Residues: CAISGRQGYEQYF. This chain uses TRBV10-3 with TRBJ2-5, with 7 bases lining up with TRBD1. Matching the DNA end better, TRBJ2-7 makes the J call doubtful. The CDR3 has 13 amino acids. Looked up from germline, CDR1 is ENHRY and CDR2 is SYGVKD.

As regards this clonotype: A read error may account for a junction end that differs from germline. This chain uses TRBV6-5 with TRBJ2-3, with D possibly matching TRBD2 (6 bases). This CDR3 comprises 16 residues. CDR1 is MNHEY and CDR2 is SVGAGI in the germline V gene. The CDR3: CAGSYSISGATDTQYF. Written as DNA, the CDR3 is TGTGCCGGCAGTTACTCGATATCGGGAGCCACAGATACGCAGTATTTT.

The rearrangement uses TRBV5-1 and TRBJ2-6; 10 bases are a match to TRBD2. The CDR3 length is 18 residues. Germline V gives CDR1 SGHRS, CDR2 YFSETQ. V trimming: 0 bases; J trimming: 13 bases; junction bases outside the gene matches: 16. CDR3 bases: TGCGCCAGCAGCTTGGAGCCAAAACTAGCGGGACTCGACGGGGTCCTGACTTTC. This translates into CASSLEPKLAGLDGVLTF.

This clonotype has only a few counts. V gene TRBV27 combines with J gene TRBJ2-3; D is unresolved. The V gene's germline CDR1 is MNHEY and CDR2 SMNVEV (reference sequence). With 4 bases removed from V and 6 bases from J, the gap between germline ends came to 14 bases. The length of the CDR3 is 14 residues. The CDR3 DNA follows: TGTGCCAGCAGTTACTACGAGAATGGGGATACGCAGTATTTT. Translating it yields CASSYYENGDTQYF.

This clonotype was found a few times. The chain joins TRBV28 to TRBJ2-3; D gene unclear. Trimming left V 8 bases short and J 2 bases short, with 8 bases between. This CDR3 has 12 residues. Germline CDR1 and CDR2: MDHEN and SYDVKM. The CDR3, as DNA: TGTGCCAGCCGTCCGTCCACAGATACGCAGTATTTT. Protein: CASRPSTDTQYF. Looking up the rest from reference TRBV28 and TRBJ2-3 gives the full variable domain: DVKVTQSSRYLVKRTGEKVFLECVQDMDHENMFWYRQDPGLGLRLIYFSYDVKMKEKGDIPEGYSVSREKKERFSLILESASTNQTSMYLCASRPSTDTQYFGPGTRLTVL.

About this clonotype itself: An end of the junction differs from the germline gene, which may be a read error. The V gene is TRBV4-3, the J gene TRBJ2-5; D might be TRBD2 (6 bases). Germline CDR1 is LGHNA and CDR2 is YSLEER. This CDR3 has 16 amino acids. As DNA, the CDR3 is TGCGCCAGCAACCAAGGTAGCGGAGCCGCCCAAGAGACCCAGTACTTC. Translated: CASNQGSGAAQETQYF.

CDR3 loop: CASSPVAGRYNEQFF. The DNA of the CDR3 is TGTGCCAGCTCACCAGTAGCGGGAAGGTACAATGAGCAGTTCTTC. The V and J genes are TRBV18 and TRBJ2-1; 8 bases agree with TRBD2. The V gene end was trimmed by 2 bases and the J gene end by 4 bases; junction bases not matched to a gene: 4. The CDR3 has 15 amino acids. CDR1 is KGHSH and CDR2 is LQKENI in the germline V gene.

The genes are TRBV5-6 and TRBJ2-2, with 10 bases identical to TRBD2. The germline gives CDR1 SGHDT, CDR2 YYEEEE. This CDR3 has 17 residues. The junction had 8 bases not matched to a gene; V was cut back by 2 bases and J by 4 bases. The CDR3 region has the DNA TGTGCCAGCAGCTTCCCCAGCGGGGGGGCGGTCACCGGGGAGCTGTTTTTT. Amino acids: CASSFPSGGAVTGELFF.

This clonotype was seen only a few times. This chain connects TRBV6-1 to TRBJ2-1; D is possibly TRBD1 or TRBD2 (5 bases each). The CDR3 contains 13 residues. Germline loops: CDR1 MNHNS, CDR2 SASEGT. V lost 8 bases and J 0 bases, leaving 8 bases between the germline ends. DNA of the CDR3: TGTGCCAGCGCAGGGAGCTCCTACAATGAGCAGTTCTTC. Amino acids: CASAGSSYNEQFF.

This chain uses TRBV29-1 with TRBJ1-4, with D unclear. The V gene's germline CDR1 is SQVTM and CDR2 ANQGSEA. The V gene lost 6 bases and the J gene lost 7 bases, with 12 bases spanning the gap. This CDR3 has 12 residues. CDR3 nucleotide sequence: TGCAGCGTCAAACGGATGGGTGAAAAACTGTTTTTT. Protein: CSVKRMGEKLFF.

There are a few counts of this clonotype. This rearrangement joins TRBV29-1 to TRBJ1-2; TRBD1 agrees at 7 bases. This CDR3 spans 13 amino acids. In germline, CDR1 is SQVTM, CDR2 ANQGSEA. J was trimmed by 6 bases and V by 7 bases; bases with no gene match: 11. For the CDR3, the DNA is TGCAGCGCCCCTGGTGCAGGGGGTCATGGCTACACCTTC. Its translation: CSAPGAGGHGYTF.

This chain connects TRBV2 to TRBJ2-1; D not resolved. This CDR3 has 11 residues. Germline V lookup: CDR1 SNHLY, CDR2 FYNNEI. The CDR3 region is CATRLDNEQFF. Written as DNA, the CDR3 is TGTGCTACGCGGCTGGACAATGAGCAGTTCTTC.

The J gene is TRBJ2-5, the V gene TRBV7-2, with D tentatively TRBD2 (6 bases). V lost 0 bases and J 0 bases, leaving 11 bases between the germline ends. Germline V gives CDR1 SGHTA, CDR2 FQGNSA. The CDR3 contains 16 residues. CDR3 nucleotides: TGTGCCAGCAGCTTAGCAGGATGGGGGGACCAAGAGACCCAGTACTTC. It codes for CASSLAGWGDQETQYF.

This clonotype appeared a single time. The V call is TRBV28, the J call TRBJ1-5, with D perhaps matching TRBD1 (5 bases). The CDR3 has 20 residues. The V gene's germline CDR1 is MDHEN and CDR2 SYDVKM. V was shortened by 2 bases and J by 3 bases, with 26 bases between the two germline ends. For the CDR3, the DNA is TGTGCCAGCAGTTTAAGTCGCGATCCGAGGAGGAGACAGTACAATCAGCCCCAGCATTTT. Translated, it gives CASSLSRDPRRRQYNQPQHF.

This chain connects TRBV28 to TRBJ2-3; possible D gene TRBD1, 5 bases. Germline V CDR1 and CDR2: MDHEN, SYDVKM. The length of the CDR3 is 16 residues. V dropped 3 bases and J dropped 7 bases, with 20 bases sitting between them. CDR3 sequence: CASSFMTEGKFYTQYF. CDR3 DNA: TGTGCCAGCAGTTTCATGACAGAAGGGAAATTTTATACGCAGTATTTT.

This clonotype was seen more than once but under ten times. The CDR3 nucleotides are TGTGCCATTTCGACTAGCGGGAGTTCCGGTGGGGCCAACGTCCTGACTTTC. It translates to CAISTSGSSGGANVLTF. The rearrangement uses TRBV10-3 and TRBJ2-6, with 12 nucleotides matching TRBD2. Unmatched junction bases numbered 9, after V lost 9 bases and J lost 3 bases. Germline loops: CDR1 ENHRY, CDR2 SYGVKD. The CDR3 spans 17 residues.

The rearrangement uses TRBV11-1 and TRBJ2-7; weak D call: TRBD2 (5 bases). Deletions cut 5 bases from V and 3 bases from J, with 14 bases between. CDR1 and CDR2 from the germline V gene are SGHAT and FQDESV (reference sequence). This CDR3 is 14 amino acids long. The CDR3 here is CASSGGVRVYEQYF. For the CDR3, the DNA is TGTGCCAGCAGCGGCGGAGTGAGGGTCTACGAGCAGTACTTC.

The chain employs TRBV29-1 and TRBJ2-5; tentatively, D is TRBD1 or TRBD2 (5 bases each). The ends were cut back, 6 bases at V and 1 base at J, with 15 bases in the middle. CDR3 size: 14 residues. Germline CDR1 and CDR2: SQVTM and ANQGSEA. In DNA, the CDR3 is TGCAGCGTGGCCCGGGACCCCCTCCAAGAGACCCAGTACTTC. The encoded protein is CSVARDPLQETQYF.

V and J are TRBV20-1 and TRBJ2-7; the D gene is possibly TRBD2 (6 bases). There are 16 residues in the CDR3. V was trimmed by 0 bases and J by 2 bases, leaving 17 bases between them. Germline loops: CDR1 DFQATT, CDR2 SNEGSKA (reference sequence). CDR3 protein: CSARDQLAAFAYEQYF. The CDR3 DNA sequence: TGCAGTGCTAGAGATCAACTAGCTGCCTTCGCCTACGAGCAGTACTTC.

This clonotype was recorded a few times. This chain uses TRBV20-1 with TRBJ2-3, with 8 bases that match TRBD2. The V gene's germline CDR1 is DFQATT and CDR2 SNEGSKA (reference sequence). This CDR3 comprises 22 residues. V shed 1 base, J shed 0 bases, and the junction held 24 bases outside the gene matches. CDR3: CSARATGTRASFRRTSTDTQYF. The CDR3, as DNA: TGCAGTGCTAGAGCAACCGGGACTAGGGCATCTTTCCGTCGTACTAGCACAGATACGCAGTATTTT.

There are a few counts of this clonotype. The CDR3 loop is CASSQGLWETQYF. The CDR3 region has the DNA TGCGCCAGCAGCCAAGGACTGTGGGAGACCCAGTACTTC. The chain uses TRBV4-1 and TRBJ2-5; no clear D. CDR3 length equals 13 residues. Germline V gene sequence: CDR1 MGHRA, CDR2 YSYEKL. Trimming cost V 1 base and J 5 bases, with 8 bases left between them.

This clonotype was counted between two and nine times. The chain recombines TRBV29-1 with TRBJ1-2; D perhaps matches TRBD1 (6 bases). V gave up 4 bases and J gave up 11 bases, with 17 bases separating them. The CDR3 runs 12 residues. Germline V gene data show CDR1 as SQVTM and CDR2 as ANQGSEA. In nucleotides, the CDR3 is TGCAGCGTTGGGGGGGCACGATCTGGTTACACCTTC. This gives the protein CSVGGARSGYTF.

This clonotype was detected a few times. V usage is TRBV9 and J usage is TRBJ2-7; TRBD1 aligns across 7 bases. This CDR3 is 14 amino acids long. Germline CDR1 reads SGDLS; CDR2 reads YYNGEE. V lost 4 bases and J lost 3; bases outside the gene matches: 7. Written as DNA, the CDR3 is TGTGCCAGCAGCCCTAAGGACAGGTTCTACGAGCAGTACTTC. It specifies CASSPKDRFYEQYF.

This clonotype was counted once. The chain is built from TRBV14 and TRBJ2-7, with 12 bases identical to TRBD1. The length of the CDR3 is 15 residues. Trimming cost V 2 bases and J 6 bases; bases outside gene matches: 5. Per the germline V gene, CDR1 is SGHDN and CDR2 is FVKESK. CDR3 sequence (DNA): TGTGCCAGCAGCCAATCCCGGGACAGGGGGCGCGAGCAGTACTTC. It translates to CASSQSRDRGREQYF. Using reference TRBV14 and TRBJ2-7 for the parts outside the CDR3, the full variable domain is EAGVTQFPSHSVIEKGQTVTLRCDPISGHDNLYWYRRVMGKEIKFLLHFVKESKQDESGMPNNRFLAERTGGTYSTLKVQPAELEDSGVYFCASSQSRDRGREQYFGPGTRLTVT.